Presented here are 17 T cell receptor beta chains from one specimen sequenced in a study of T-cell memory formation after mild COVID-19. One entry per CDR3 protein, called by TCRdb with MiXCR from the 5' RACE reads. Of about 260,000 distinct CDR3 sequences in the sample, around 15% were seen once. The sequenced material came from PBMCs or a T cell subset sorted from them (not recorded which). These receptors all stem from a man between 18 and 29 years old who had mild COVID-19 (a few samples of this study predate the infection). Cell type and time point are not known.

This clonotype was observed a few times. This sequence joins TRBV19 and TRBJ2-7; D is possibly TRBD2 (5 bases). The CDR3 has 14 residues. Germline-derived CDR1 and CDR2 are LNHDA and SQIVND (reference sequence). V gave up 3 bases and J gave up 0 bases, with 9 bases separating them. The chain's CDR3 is CASSMRESSYEQYF. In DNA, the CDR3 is TGTGCCAGTAGTATGAGGGAAAGCTCCTACGAGCAGTACTTC. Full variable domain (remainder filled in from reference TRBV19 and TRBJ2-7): DGGITQSPKYLFRKEGQNVTLSCEQNLNHDAMYWYRQDPGQGLRLIYYSQIVNDFQKGDIAEGYSVSREKKESFPLTVTSAQKNPTAFYLCASSMRESSYEQYFGPGTRLTVT.

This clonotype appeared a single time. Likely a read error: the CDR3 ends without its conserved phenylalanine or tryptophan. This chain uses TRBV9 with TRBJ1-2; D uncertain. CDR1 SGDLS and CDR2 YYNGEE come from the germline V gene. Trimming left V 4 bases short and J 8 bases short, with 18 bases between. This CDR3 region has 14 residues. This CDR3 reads CASSPRGYSDGYTL. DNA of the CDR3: TGTGCCAGCAGCCCGCGGGGTTATTCGGACGGCTACACCTTA.

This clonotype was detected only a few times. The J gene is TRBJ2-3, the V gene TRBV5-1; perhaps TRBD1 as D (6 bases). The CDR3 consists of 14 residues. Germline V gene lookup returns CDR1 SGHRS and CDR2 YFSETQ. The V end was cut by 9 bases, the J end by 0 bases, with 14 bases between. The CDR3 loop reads CATRGGTSTDTQYF. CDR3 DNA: TGCGCCACCCGAGGGGGTACGAGCACAGATACGCAGTATTTT. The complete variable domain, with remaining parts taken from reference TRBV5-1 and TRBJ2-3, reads KAGVTQTPRYLIKTRGQQVTLSCSPISGHRSVSWYQQTPGQGLQFLFEYFSETQRNKGNFPGRFSGRQFSNSRSEMNVSTLELGDSALYLCATRGGTSTDTQYFGPGTRLTVL.

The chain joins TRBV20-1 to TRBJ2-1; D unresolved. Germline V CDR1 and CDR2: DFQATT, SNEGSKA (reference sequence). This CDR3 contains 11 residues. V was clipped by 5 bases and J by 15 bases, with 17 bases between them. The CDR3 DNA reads TGCAGTGCTCGGACCCCCTTTTCGGTGTTCTTC. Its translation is CSARTPFSVFF.

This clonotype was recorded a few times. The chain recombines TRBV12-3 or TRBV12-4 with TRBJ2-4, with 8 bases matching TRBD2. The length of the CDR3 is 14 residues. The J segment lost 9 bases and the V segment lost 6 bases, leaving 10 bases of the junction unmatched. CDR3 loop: CASSARGLASIQYF. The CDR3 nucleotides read TGTGCCAGCAGCGCCCGAGGACTAGCAAGCATTCAGTACTTC.

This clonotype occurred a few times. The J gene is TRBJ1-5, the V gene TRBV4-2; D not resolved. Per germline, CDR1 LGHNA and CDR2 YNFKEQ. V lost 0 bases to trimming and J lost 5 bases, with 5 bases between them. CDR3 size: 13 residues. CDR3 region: CASSQDSDQPQHF. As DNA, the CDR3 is TGTGCCAGCAGCCAAGATTCCGATCAGCCCCAGCATTTT.

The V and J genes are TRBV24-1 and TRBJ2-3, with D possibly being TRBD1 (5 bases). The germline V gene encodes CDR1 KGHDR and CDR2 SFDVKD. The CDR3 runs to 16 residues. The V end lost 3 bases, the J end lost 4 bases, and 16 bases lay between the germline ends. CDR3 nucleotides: TGTGCCACCAGTGATCACGGGTTGGGGCGCCCAGATACGCAGTATTTT. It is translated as CATSDHGLGRPDTQYF.

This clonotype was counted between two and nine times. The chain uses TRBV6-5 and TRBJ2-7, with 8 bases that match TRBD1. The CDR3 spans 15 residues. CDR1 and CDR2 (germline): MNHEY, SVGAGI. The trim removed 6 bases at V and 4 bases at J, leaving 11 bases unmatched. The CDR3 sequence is CASSRPATGGYEQYF. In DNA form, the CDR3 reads TGTGCCAGCAGCCGACCAGCAACAGGGGGATACGAGCAGTACTTC.

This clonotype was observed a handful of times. The chain's CDR3 is CASSSAGLTYEQYF. CDR3 DNA: TGTGCCAGCAGTTCGGCAGGGTTAACCTACGAGCAGTACTTC. V is TRBV12-3 or TRBV12-4 and J is TRBJ2-7, with D perhaps matching TRBD1 (5 bases). The CDR3 totals 14 residues. The V gene lost 4 bases and the J gene lost 2 bases, with 12 bases spanning the gap.

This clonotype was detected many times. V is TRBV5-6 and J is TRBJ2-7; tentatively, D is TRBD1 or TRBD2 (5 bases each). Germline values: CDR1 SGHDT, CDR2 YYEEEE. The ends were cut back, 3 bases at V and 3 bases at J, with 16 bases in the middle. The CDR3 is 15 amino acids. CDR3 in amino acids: CASSSGPGPRYEQYV. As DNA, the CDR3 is TGTGCCAGCAGCTCCGGACCGGGACCCCGCTACGAGCAGTACGTC.

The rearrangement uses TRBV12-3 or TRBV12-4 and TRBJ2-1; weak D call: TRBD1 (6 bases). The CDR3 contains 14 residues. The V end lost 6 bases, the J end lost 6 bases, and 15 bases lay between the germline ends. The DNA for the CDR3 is TGTGCCAGCAGCCCCGATGGGGGCCGCAATGAGCAGTTCTTC. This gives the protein CASSPDGGRNEQFF.

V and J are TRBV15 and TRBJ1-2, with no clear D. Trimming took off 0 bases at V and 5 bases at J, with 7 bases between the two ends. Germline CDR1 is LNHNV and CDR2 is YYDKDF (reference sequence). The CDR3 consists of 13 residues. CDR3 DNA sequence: TGTGCCACCAGCAGAGAGGGAGGGTATGGCTACACCTTC. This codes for CATSREGGYGYTF.

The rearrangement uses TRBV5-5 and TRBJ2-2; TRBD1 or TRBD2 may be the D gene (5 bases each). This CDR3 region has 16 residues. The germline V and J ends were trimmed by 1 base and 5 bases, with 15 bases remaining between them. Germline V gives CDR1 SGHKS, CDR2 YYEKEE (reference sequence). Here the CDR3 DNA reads TGTGCCAGCAGCTTGTTCGGGACCGAGGAGACCGGGGAGCTGTTTTTT. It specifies CASSLFGTEETGELFF. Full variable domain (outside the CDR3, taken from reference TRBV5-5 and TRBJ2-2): DAGVTQSPTHLIKTRGQQVTLRCSPISGHKSVSWYQQVLGQGPQFIFQYYEKEERGRGNFPDRFSARQFPNYSSELNVNALLLGDSALYLCASSLFGTEETGELFFGEGSRLTVL.

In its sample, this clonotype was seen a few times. CDR3 protein: CASSQDLLPVAEKLFF. CDR3 DNA sequence: TGCGCCAGCAGCCAAGATCTTCTTCCTGTTGCTGAAAAACTGTTTTTT. The V call is TRBV4-3, the J call TRBJ1-4, with no clear D. The germline gives CDR1 LGHNA, CDR2 YSLEER. Between the trimmed V and J ends, which lost 0 bases and 7 bases, there was a span of 15 bases. The CDR3 is made up of 16 amino acids.

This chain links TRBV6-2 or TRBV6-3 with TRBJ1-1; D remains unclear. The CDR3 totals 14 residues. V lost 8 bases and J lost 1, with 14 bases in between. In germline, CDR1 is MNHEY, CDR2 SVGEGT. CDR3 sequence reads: CASGMRGWNTEAFF. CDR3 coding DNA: TGTGCCAGCGGGATGCGAGGGTGGAACACTGAAGCTTTCTTT.

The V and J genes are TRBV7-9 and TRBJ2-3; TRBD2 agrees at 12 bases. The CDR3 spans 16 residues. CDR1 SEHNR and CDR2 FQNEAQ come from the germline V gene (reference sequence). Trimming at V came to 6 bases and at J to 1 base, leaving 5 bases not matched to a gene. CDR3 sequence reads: CASRPTSGGGTDTQYF. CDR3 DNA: TGTGCCAGCAGGCCGACTAGCGGGGGTGGCACAGATACGCAGTATTTT.

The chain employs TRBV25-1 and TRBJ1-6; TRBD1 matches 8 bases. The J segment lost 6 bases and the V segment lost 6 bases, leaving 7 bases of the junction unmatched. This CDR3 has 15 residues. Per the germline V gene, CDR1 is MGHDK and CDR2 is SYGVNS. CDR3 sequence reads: CASSADRGSNSPLHF. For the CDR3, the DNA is TGTGCCAGCAGCGCCGACAGGGGATCTAATTCACCCCTCCACTTT.